What follows are 25 T cell receptor beta chains derived from one specimen sequenced in a study of OX40 agonist ivuxolimab in advanced cancers. The protocol was immunoSEQ multiplex PCR, while the TCRdb copy is restricted to in-frame clones and leaves out a portion. The data show about 28,000 clones, less than 90% seen once. The sequenced sample was CD4+ or CD8+ T cells sorted from blood, obtained in a trial of the OX40 agonist ivuxolimab. The receptors originated from an adult with an advanced solid tumor such as melanoma, head and neck, liver or kidney cancer.

This clone was found a few times. The genes are TRBV10-3 and TRBJ2-7, with TRBD1 matching 7 bases. CDR1 and CDR2 from the germline V gene are ENHRY and SYGVKD. The J segment lost 6 bases and the V segment lost 2 bases, leaving 1 base of the junction unmatched. The length of the CDR3 is 12 residues. The CDR3 DNA follows: TGTGCCATCAGTGAGAGGACAGGCGAGCAGTACTTC. The encoded protein is CAISERTGEQYF.

V gene TRBV9 combines with J gene TRBJ2-1, with D possibly TRBD1 on 5 matching bases. The CDR3 contains 14 residues. The V end lost 3 bases, the J end lost 1 base, and 8 bases lay between the germline ends. Germline lookup yields CDR1 SGDLS and CDR2 YYNGEE. CDR3 nucleotides: TGTGCCAGCAGCGAGGGGTTATCCTACAATGAGCAGTTCTTC. Translated, it gives CASSEGLSYNEQFF.

CDR3 amino acids: CASSYAASGLNEQFF. DNA for the CDR3: TGTGCCAGCAGTTACGCGGCTAGCGGACTCAATGAGCAGTTCTTC. V gene TRBV6-5 combines with J gene TRBJ2-1; TRBD2 matches at 7 bases. Unmatched junction bases numbered 7, after V lost 2 bases and J lost 6 bases. Germline V gene sequence: CDR1 MNHEY, CDR2 SVGAGI. The CDR3 is made up of 15 amino acids.

The chain employs TRBV27 and TRBJ2-7; TRBD1 agrees at 12 bases. This CDR3 is built from 14 residues. V dropped 3 bases and J dropped 5; count of bases not matched to a gene: 2. Germline V gives CDR1 MNHEY, CDR2 SMNVEV (reference sequence). CDR3 coding DNA: TGTGCCAGCAGTTTCGGGACAGGGGGCGACGAGCAGTACTTC. Translation: CASSFGTGGDEQYF.

Only one count was recorded for this clone. This sequence joins TRBV6-5 and TRBJ2-7; 9 bases map to TRBD1. J was trimmed by 4 bases and V by 2 bases; bases with no gene match: 3. The CDR3 is 14 residues long. Germline assignment: CDR1 MNHEY and CDR2 SVGAGI. The CDR3 loop reads CASSYGTGQYEQYF. CDR3 DNA sequence: TGTGCCAGCAGTTACGGGACAGGGCAATACGAGCAGTACTTC.

The CDR3 protein is CASSRGAEAFF. CDR3 nucleotides: TGTGCCAGCAGCCGGGGGGCTGAAGCTTTCTTT. The gene calls are TRBV28 and TRBJ1-1, with D perhaps TRBD1 (5 bases). Germline V gene lookup returns CDR1 MDHEN and CDR2 SYDVKM. The CDR3 runs 11 residues. The V end lost 6 bases, the J end lost 6 bases, and 8 bases lay between the germline ends.

The rearrangement uses TRBV9 and TRBJ2-5; a weak D match, TRBD1 (6 bases). Trimming cost V 0 bases and J 3 bases, with 12 bases left between them. The CDR3 has 15 amino acids. Germline CDR1 and CDR2: SGDLS and YYNGEE. CDR3 bases: TGTGCCAGCAGCGTAGATGACAGGCAGGAAGAGACCCAGTACTTC. Residues: CASSVDDRQEETQYF.

Here the CDR3 DNA reads TGCAGCGTTGACGGGCTGGGGTCTCCCAACAATGAGCAGTTCTTC. Protein product: CSVDGLGSPNNEQFF. The chain uses TRBV29-1 and TRBJ2-1; D uncertain. In germline, CDR1 is SQVTM, CDR2 ANQGSEA. This CDR3 is built from 15 residues. V was pared by 3 bases and J by 5 bases, with 17 bases between.

This rearrangement joins TRBV5-1 to TRBJ2-7; the match to TRBD1 covers 11 bases. V was clipped by 3 bases and J by 2 bases; unmatched bases: 7. The CDR3 runs to 16 residues. Germline V gene sequence: CDR1 SGHRS, CDR2 YFSETQ. CDR3 loop: CASSWRPGQGAYEQYF. In nucleotides, the CDR3 is TGCGCCAGCAGCTGGAGACCGGGACAGGGGGCCTACGAGCAGTACTTC.

The chain uses TRBV19 and TRBJ2-7; D possibly corresponds to TRBD2 (5 bases). This CDR3 contains 14 residues. Trimming stripped 3 bases from V and 2 bases from J, with 11 bases between. Germline values: CDR1 LNHDA, CDR2 SQIVND (reference sequence). The CDR3 sequence is CASSITLATYEQYF. For the CDR3, the DNA is TGTGCCAGTAGTATTACGCTAGCCACCTACGAGCAGTACTTC.

The chain has TRBV15 and TRBJ2-1, with 7 nucleotides matching TRBD2. Germline V gene sequence: CDR1 LNHNV, CDR2 YYDKDF (reference sequence). This CDR3 comprises 15 residues. Germline trimming cut 5 bases from V and 4 bases from J; bases unmatched to any gene: 8. CDR3 protein: CATSSPWREYNEQFF. As DNA, the CDR3 is TGTGCCACCAGCTCCCCATGGCGGGAGTACAATGAGCAGTTCTTC. Variable domain in full (rest from reference TRBV15 and TRBJ2-1): DAMVIQNPRYQVTQFGKPVTLSCSQTLNHNVMYWYQQKSSQAPKLLFHYYDKDFNNEADTPDNFQSRRPNTSFCFLDIRSPGLGDTAMYLCATSSPWREYNEQFFGPGTRLTVL.

The CDR3 region is CASSQGKGSGNTIYF. CDR3 nucleotides: TGTGCCAGCAGCCAAGGAAAAGGGTCTGGAAACACCATATATTTT. The chain couples TRBV4-2 to TRBJ1-3; D gene unclear. Between the trimmed V and J ends, which lost 1 base and 1 base, there was a span of 8 bases. The CDR3 contains 15 residues. The germline V gene encodes CDR1 LGHNA and CDR2 YNFKEQ.

The rearrangement joins TRBV19 to TRBJ2-2; D is unresolved. Germline CDR1 LNHDA, CDR2 SQIVND (reference sequence). V lost 9 bases, J lost 2 bases, and 10 bases lay in between. The CDR3 has 13 amino acids. CDR3 sequence reads: CASGLSNTGELFF. CDR3 sequence (DNA): TGTGCCAGCGGCTTAAGTAACACCGGGGAGCTGTTTTTT.

This clone was found once. This rearrangement joins TRBV30 to TRBJ1-5; 8 nucleotides match TRBD1. Trimming cost V 2 bases and J 4 bases; bases outside gene matches: 4. The germline V gene has CDR1 GTSNPN and CDR2 SVGIG (reference sequence). The CDR3 is 14 residues long. The CDR3 region is CAWSSGQANQPQHF. The CDR3 DNA is TGTGCCTGGAGTTCGGGACAGGCAAATCAGCCCCAGCATTTT.

The chain carries TRBV9 and TRBJ2-1, with D maybe TRBD1 (6 bases). Trimming took 7 bases from V and 3 from J, leaving 11 bases between them. The CDR3 spans 13 residues. Germline values: CDR1 SGDLS, CDR2 YYNGEE. The CDR3 is CASQGSNYNEQFF. As DNA, the CDR3 is TGTGCCAGCCAGGGGAGCAACTACAATGAGCAGTTCTTC.

This chain joins TRBV6-5 and TRBJ2-1; 8 nucleotides match TRBD1. Germline CDR1 is MNHEY and CDR2 is SVGAGI. Germline trimming cut 5 bases from V and 5 bases from J; bases unmatched to any gene: 8. CDR3 size: 15 residues. The CDR3 reads CASSQPGQVNNEQFF. The CDR3 DNA is TGTGCCAGCAGTCAACCGGGACAGGTTAACAATGAGCAGTTCTTC.

The rearrangement uses TRBV2 and TRBJ1-2; TRBD1 matches at 8 bases. Germline lookup yields CDR1 SNHLY and CDR2 FYNNEI. V trimming: 4 bases; J trimming: 4 bases; junction bases outside the gene matches: 14. This CDR3 region has 17 residues. This CDR3 is CASSAGQGFNGGYGYTF. CDR3 bases: TGTGCCAGCAGTGCCGGACAGGGCTTCAACGGGGGCTATGGCTACACCTTC.

The gene calls are TRBV28 and TRBJ2-7; possibly TRBD1 for D (6 bases). CDR1 and CDR2 from the germline V gene are MDHEN and SYDVKM. Trimming pared 6 bases from V and 1 base from J, leaving 16 bases between. This CDR3 comprises 15 residues. In DNA form, the CDR3 reads TGTGCCAGCAGCCCCGTCAGTGGACAGTCCTACGAGCAGTACTTC. Protein: CASSPVSGQSYEQYF. Together with reference TRBV28 and TRBJ2-7, the CDR3 gives the full variable domain: DVKVTQSSRYLVKRTGEKVFLECVQDMDHENMFWYRQDPGLGLRLIYFSYDVKMKEKGDIPEGYSVSREKKERFSLILESASTNQTSMYLCASSPVSGQSYEQYFGPGTRLTVT.

This chain connects TRBV11-2 to TRBJ1-1; D is uncertain. This CDR3 has 12 amino acids. The germline CDR1 and CDR2 sequences are SGHAT and FQNNGV. The V and J ends lost 5 bases and 0 bases respectively, with 4 bases between them. This CDR3 is CASSLLNTEAFF. CDR3 in DNA: TGTGCCAGCAGCCTCCTGAACACTGAAGCTTTCTTT. Full variable domain (missing parts from reference TRBV11-2 and TRBJ1-1): EAGVAQSPRYKIIEKRQSVAFWCNPISGHATLYWYQQILGQGPKLLIQFQNNGVVDDSQLPKDRFSAERLKGVDSTLKIQPAKLEDSAVYLCASSLLNTEAFFGQGTRLTVV.

The chain joins TRBV4-2 to TRBJ2-4; the match to TRBD2 covers 9 bases. Germline values: CDR1 LGHNA, CDR2 YNFKEQ. V gave up 0 bases and J gave up 7 bases; unmatched junction bases: 13. The CDR3 has 18 residues. In DNA form, the CDR3 reads TGTGCCAGCAGCCAAGATTCACTGGCGGGAGGGCCGGGGAACATTCAGTACTTC. Protein sequence: CASSQDSLAGGPGNIQYF.

The chain couples TRBV29-1 to TRBJ2-1, with 7 bases aligning to TRBD2. CDR3 length: 16 amino acids. The germline gives CDR1 SQVTM, CDR2 ANQGSEA. V was pared by 4 bases and J by 2 bases, with 11 bases of the junction left unmatched. The CDR3 spells CSVVSQAGATYNEQFF. The CDR3 nucleotides are TGCAGCGTTGTCAGTCAGGCGGGAGCGACCTACAATGAGCAGTTCTTC.

The rearrangement joins TRBV19 to TRBJ1-1, with D perhaps matching TRBD1 (6 bases). Deletions cut 4 bases from V and 3 bases from J, with 12 bases between. The CDR3 sequence is 14 residues long. Germline CDR1 LNHDA, CDR2 SQIVND (reference sequence). CDR3 residues: CASSSFRGDTEAFF. In nucleotides, the CDR3 is TGTGCCAGTAGTAGCTTCAGGGGCGACACTGAAGCTTTCTTT.

This chain uses TRBV4-3 with TRBJ1-4, with D tentatively TRBD1 (6 bases). Per the germline V gene, CDR1 is LGHNA and CDR2 is YSLEER. The CDR3 extends over 15 amino acids. The V and J ends lost 0 bases and 5 bases respectively, with 10 bases between them. The CDR3 region is CASSQDGQGNEKLFF. Here the CDR3 DNA reads TGCGCCAGCAGCCAAGATGGGCAGGGGAATGAAAAACTGTTTTTT.

CDR3 DNA: TGTGCCAGCATCCTTGGCAGCACCAAAGATGGCTACACCTTC. This codes for CASILGSTKDGYTF. This sequence joins TRBV13 and TRBJ1-2, with D hard to call. Germline CDR1 and CDR2: PRHDT and FYEKMQ (reference sequence). V lost 7 bases to trimming and J lost 6 bases, with 18 bases between them. The CDR3 length is 14 residues.

This chain uses TRBV7-6 with TRBJ1-4; D possibly corresponds to TRBD1 (6 bases). The length of the CDR3 is 15 residues. Trimming pared 1 base from V and 8 bases from J, leaving 14 bases between. CDR1 and CDR2 (germline): SGHVS, FNYEAQ. The CDR3 sequence: CASSLEAGEEEKLFF. For the CDR3, the DNA is TGTGCCAGCAGCTTAGAGGCAGGGGAGGAAGAAAAACTGTTTTTT.